The 26 T cell receptor beta chains presented below share a single source sample, sequenced in a study of T cell changes during pregnancy in multiple sclerosis. Clones were read by immunoSEQ multiplex PCR, and TCRdb kept only the in-frame ones, dropping some. The table lists about 92,000 clones, approximately 95% of them singletons. The sequencing here drew on peripheral blood, taken in the first trimester of pregnancy. The receptors come from a female donor with multiple sclerosis, enrolled in a pregnancy study.

The rearrangement joins TRBV4-1 to TRBJ1-4, with unresolved D. The germline V and J ends were trimmed by 3 bases and 10 bases, with 12 bases remaining between them. The CDR3 sequence is 13 residues long. Germline V gene sequence: CDR1 MGHRA, CDR2 YSYEKL. CDR3 bases: TGCGCCAGCAGCCAGACGGACTATGGAAAACTGTTTTTT. Its translation: CASSQTDYGKLFF.

A single count supports this clone. The rearrangement links TRBV11-2 to TRBJ1-3, with 7 bases aligning to TRBD1. The length of the CDR3 is 15 residues. Trimming at V came to 5 bases and at J to 7 bases, leaving 11 bases not matched to a gene. Germline CDR1 and CDR2: SGHAT and FQNNGV. CDR3: CASSTGVFARNTIYF. The CDR3 DNA reads as TGTGCCAGCAGCACAGGGGTGTTCGCTCGGAACACCATATATTTT.

V is TRBV4-1 and J is TRBJ2-1; TRBD2 agrees at 10 bases. CDR1 is MGHRA, CDR2 YSYEKL, per germline. The CDR3 has 15 residues. After removal of 2 bases from V and 8 bases from J, the junction contained 6 bases not matched to a gene. CDR3 DNA sequence: TGCGCCAGCAGCCAACCACTAGCGGGGAGCTATGAGCAGTTCTTC. Its translation: CASSQPLAGSYEQFF.

This chain connects TRBV6-6 to TRBJ1-1, with 7 bases matching TRBD1. CDR1 MNHNY and CDR2 SVGAGI come from the germline V gene (reference sequence). Unmatched junction bases numbered 4, after V lost 5 bases and J lost 1 base. The CDR3 has 14 amino acids. This chain's CDR3 is CASSPGQRNTEAFF. CDR3 coding DNA: TGTGCCAGCAGTCCGGGACAGAGGAACACTGAAGCTTTCTTT.

The chain uses TRBV5-1 and TRBJ1-2; D remains ambiguous. The CDR3 is 13 residues long. Trimming took off 0 bases at V and 4 bases at J, with 7 bases between the two ends. Germline V gene data show CDR1 as SGHRS and CDR2 as YFSETQ. CDR3 loop: CASSLGQSYGYTF. For the CDR3, the DNA is TGCGCCAGCAGCTTGGGACAATCCTATGGCTACACCTTC.

V and J are TRBV25-1 and TRBJ2-1; TRBD1 matches 7 bases. The CDR3 spans 18 residues. Trimming removed 2 bases from V and 4 bases from J; junction bases left unmatched: 14. In germline, CDR1 is MGHDK, CDR2 SYGVNS. Here the CDR3 reads CASSEVWGGDRVYNEQFF. The CDR3 nucleotides are TGTGCCAGCAGTGAAGTTTGGGGTGGAGACAGGGTTTACAATGAGCAGTTCTTC. The whole variable domain, remainder taken from reference TRBV25-1 and TRBJ2-1, is EADIYQTPRYLVIGTGKKITLECSQTMGHDKMYWYQQDPGMELHLIHYSYGVNSTEKGDLSSESTVSRIRTEHFPLTLESARPSHTSQYLCASSEVWGGDRVYNEQFFGPGTRLTVL.

CDR3 DNA sequence: TGTGCCAGTAGTAAGACAGGGGGCTATGGCTACACCTTC. This encodes CASSKTGGYGYTF. The chain has TRBV19 and TRBJ1-2, with 9 bases identical to TRBD1. The CDR3 is made up of 13 amino acids. The germline V gene encodes CDR1 LNHDA and CDR2 SQIVND (reference sequence). V gave up 4 bases and J gave up 4 bases; unmatched junction bases: 1.

This chain links TRBV6-1 with TRBJ1-5; D is uncertain. CDR3 length: 13 residues. V was shortened by 7 bases and J by 0 bases, with 7 bases between the two germline ends. CDR1 is MNHNS, CDR2 SASEGT, per germline. CDR3 amino acids: CASKPYSNQPQHF. The CDR3 nucleotides read TGTGCCAGCAAGCCATATAGCAATCAGCCCCAGCATTTT.

The rearrangement joins TRBV10-1 to TRBJ2-3; D might be TRBD1 (5 bases). Germline-derived CDR1 and CDR2 are WNHNN and SYGVQD (reference sequence). V was clipped by 4 bases and J by 6 bases, with 11 bases between them. This CDR3 region has 13 residues. CDR3 coding DNA: TGCGCCAGCAGTGTGGGGCCTAGTGATACGCAGTATTTT. Encoded protein: CASSVGPSDTQYF.

This clone was seen only once. This chain joins TRBV30 and TRBJ1-6; no definite D call. CDR3 length equals 15 residues. Looked up from germline, CDR1 is GTSNPN and CDR2 is SVGIG (reference sequence). Trimming removed 0 bases from V and 7 bases from J, with 13 bases in between. For the CDR3, the DNA is TGTGCCTGGAGTGTATCGCGGGCCGCAAATTCACCCCTCCACTTT. Protein sequence: CAWSVSRAANSPLHF.

The chain combines TRBV5-6 with TRBJ2-2; no clear D gene. Germline CDR1 SGHDT, CDR2 YYEEEE. V lost 0 bases to trimming and J lost 2 bases, with 11 bases between them. The CDR3 has 16 amino acids. The CDR3 here is CASSLVPPGNTGELFF. Here the CDR3 DNA reads TGTGCCAGCAGCTTGGTGCCCCCAGGCAACACCGGGGAGCTGTTTTTT.

The chain has TRBV10-3 and TRBJ2-2, with 8 bases lining up with TRBD2. Germline V gives CDR1 ENHRY, CDR2 SYGVKD. This CDR3 region has 13 residues. The ends lost 10 bases at V and 3 bases at J; junction bases unmatched: 4. The CDR3 region has the DNA TGTGCCACCGGGGGGGCAGACACCGGGGAGCTGTTTTTT. Translating it yields CATGGADTGELFF.

This clone was seen a handful of times. The V gene is TRBV20-1, the J gene TRBJ1-1; tentative D call: TRBD1 (6 bases). The V gene lost 8 bases and the J gene lost 6 bases, with 13 bases spanning the gap. The CDR3 totals 11 residues. From germline, CDR1 is DFQATT and CDR2 SNEGSKA (reference sequence). This CDR3 reads CSWGGGAEAFF. DNA of the CDR3: TGCAGTTGGGGAGGGGGGGCTGAAGCTTTCTTT.

The V and J genes are TRBV11-3 and TRBJ2-1, with 7 bases lining up with TRBD1. Germline V gene lookup returns CDR1 SGHNT and CDR2 YENEEA. The CDR3 totals 12 residues. After removal of 5 bases from V and 9 bases from J, the junction contained 4 bases not matched to a gene. CDR3 sequence (DNA): TGTGCCAGCAGCCAGACAGGGATTGAGCAGTTCTTC. Translation: CASSQTGIEQFF.

In this sample, this clone turned up once. The chain combines TRBV5-1 with TRBJ2-7; TRBD1 agrees at 8 bases. The junction had 5 bases not matched to a gene; V was cut back by 0 bases and J by 3 bases. This CDR3 is built from 15 residues. The germline V gene has CDR1 SGHRS and CDR2 YFSETQ. The CDR3 nucleotides are TGCGCCAGCAGCTTGGGGGACAGGAGCCACTACGAGCAGTACTTC. Translating it yields CASSLGDRSHYEQYF.

V is TRBV2 and J is TRBJ2-3; 9 nucleotides align to TRBD2. Germline CDR1 and CDR2: SNHLY and FYNNEI. V dropped 10 bases and J dropped 6; count of bases not matched to a gene: 11. This CDR3 comprises 14 residues. The CDR3 nucleotides read TGTGCCATTCCAGGGCGGGGGGGTCAGGATACGCAGTATTTT. Amino acids: CAIPGRGGQDTQYF. Drawing the rest from reference TRBV2 and TRBJ2-3, the complete variable domain is EPEVTQTPSHQVTQMGQEVILRCVPISNHLYFYWYRQILGQKVEFLVSFYNNEISEKSEIFDDQFSVERPDGSNFTLKIRSTKLEDSAMYFCAIPGRGGQDTQYFGPGTRLTVL.

This rearrangement joins TRBV7-9 to TRBJ2-5; D possibly corresponds to TRBD2 (5 bases). V lost 5 bases and J lost 3, with 10 bases in between. This CDR3 has 13 amino acids. Germline V CDR1 and CDR2: SEHNR, FQNEAQ (reference sequence). The CDR3 DNA reads TGTGCCAGCAGCGAGGGATTGGAAGAGACCCAGTACTTC. It codes for CASSEGLEETQYF.

The CDR3 DNA reads as TGTGCCAGCGTCGCGCGTAATGAAAAACTGTTTTTT. Residues: CASVARNEKLFF. This chain links TRBV6-1 with TRBJ1-4, with D uncertain. Germline CDR1 and CDR2: MNHNS and SASEGT. V was shortened by 8 bases and J by 4 bases, with 8 bases between the two germline ends. CDR3 length: 12 residues.

This clone was seen a few times. V and J are TRBV27 and TRBJ1-2, with TRBD1 matching over 7 bases. This CDR3 is built from 14 residues. Germline V gene sequence: CDR1 MNHEY, CDR2 SMNVEV (reference sequence). V shed 3 bases, J shed 7 bases, and the junction held 8 bases outside the gene matches. For the CDR3, the DNA is TGTGCCAGCAGTTTGACCGGGACAGCCGGTGGCTACACCTTC. It codes for CASSLTGTAGGYTF.

A few counts support this clone. The rearrangement joins TRBV6-5 to TRBJ2-7, with D perhaps matching TRBD1 (7 bases). The CDR3 contains 14 residues. V was clipped by 6 bases and J by 1 base, with 13 bases between them. Germline lookup yields CDR1 MNHEY and CDR2 SVGAGI. The CDR3 is CASRRGQNSYEQYF. In DNA, the CDR3 is TGTGCCAGCAGGCGGGGACAGAATTCCTACGAGCAGTACTTC.

The rearrangement uses TRBV29-1 and TRBJ2-7; D possibly corresponds to TRBD2 (7 bases). The CDR3 sequence is 12 residues long. V gave up 7 bases and J gave up 6 bases, with 16 bases separating them. Germline V CDR1 and CDR2: SQVTM, ANQGSEA. CDR3 nucleotides: TGCAGCGCTCAAGGGGGGGGCGCCGAGCAGTACTTC. Its protein is CSAQGGGAEQYF.

The chain recombines TRBV6-5 with TRBJ1-5, with TRBD1 identical over 7 bases. CDR3 size: 14 residues. CDR1 is MNHEY and CDR2 is SVGAGI in the germline V gene. Unmatched junction bases numbered 6, after V lost 4 bases and J lost 6 bases. The CDR3 nucleotides read TGTGCCAGCAGTTTCGGAGGGGGCCTTCAGCCCCAGCATTTT. It is translated as CASSFGGGLQPQHF.

The genes are TRBV10-3 and TRBJ2-5; 7 bases align to TRBD2. V was pared by 2 bases and J by 2 bases, with 5 bases of the junction left unmatched. The germline V gene has CDR1 ENHRY and CDR2 SYGVKD. This CDR3 contains 15 residues. The CDR3 sequence is CAISEERAGQETQYF. The CDR3 DNA is TGTGCCATCAGTGAGGAAAGAGCGGGGCAAGAGACCCAGTACTTC.

The genes are TRBV7-9 and TRBJ2-7; D call uncertain. The V and J ends lost 0 bases and 5 bases respectively, with 8 bases between them. Germline CDR1 SEHNR, CDR2 FQNEAQ (reference sequence). The length of the CDR3 is 13 residues. The CDR3 DNA sequence: TGTGCCAGCAGCTTAGCCGCTACCCACGAGCAGTACTTC. It translates to CASSLAATHEQYF.

The J gene is TRBJ2-3, the V gene TRBV11-1, with D perhaps TRBD1 (6 bases). The V end was cut by 5 bases, the J end by 0 bases, with 12 bases between. Germline CDR1 SGHAT, CDR2 FQDESV (reference sequence). The CDR3 spans 15 residues. As DNA, the CDR3 is TGTGCCAGCAGCCTCCGGGGACATAGCACAGATACGCAGTATTTT. Amino acid sequence: CASSLRGHSTDTQYF.

CDR3: CASSDPDRGNTEAFF. The DNA of the CDR3 is TGTGCCAGCAGTGACCCGGACAGGGGGAACACTGAAGCTTTCTTT. V and J are TRBV2 and TRBJ1-1; 9 nucleotides align to TRBD1. The CDR3 loop spans 15 amino acids. Trimming at V came to 3 bases and at J to 1 base, leaving 3 bases not matched to a gene. The V gene's germline CDR1 is SNHLY and CDR2 FYNNEI.